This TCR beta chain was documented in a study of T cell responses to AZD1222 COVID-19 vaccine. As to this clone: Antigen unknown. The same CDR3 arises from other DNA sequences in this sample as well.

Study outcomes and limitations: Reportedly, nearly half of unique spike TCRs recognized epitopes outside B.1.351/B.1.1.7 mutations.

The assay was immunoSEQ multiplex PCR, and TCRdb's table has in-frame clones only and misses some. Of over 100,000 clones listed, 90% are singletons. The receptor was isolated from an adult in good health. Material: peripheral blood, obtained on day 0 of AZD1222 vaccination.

DNA of the CDR3: TGTGCCACCAGTGATTCGAATCAGCCCCAGCATTTT. It yields the protein CATSDSNQPQHF. The chain joins TRBV24-1 to TRBJ1-5; D uncertain. Per germline, CDR1 KGHDR and CDR2 SFDVKD. The CDR3 has 12 amino acids. The germline V and J ends were trimmed by 2 bases and 4 bases, with 2 bases remaining between them.